These T cell receptor beta chains were read from a single sample in a study of cytomegalovirus exposure and HLA in healthy donors. Profiled with immunoSEQ multiplex PCR; TCRdb holds only in-frame clones, not every one. In the table there are 95,000 to 150,000 clones, about 94% of which are singletons. What was sequenced was PBMCs. The receptors here all came from a woman aged 18-29 years in good health and CMV-seronegative. The CDR3 runs from the conserved cysteine through the conserved F or W. Each record gives: V gene, clone size, J gene, D gene, CDR3 DNA, CDR3 protein. D genes are given only for firm matches. The size of a clone is reported for some rows only, either as once, few or many, or as a class for expanded clones.

>TRBV19|once|TRBJ1-2|TRBD1
TGTGCCAGTAAGGACCGGGACAGGGGGCTTGGCTACACCTTC
CASKDRDRGLGYTF
>TRBV18|.|TRBJ1-1|TRBD1
TGTGCCAGCTCGCCAGAAGGCACAGGGGCCACTGAAGCTTTCTTT
CASSPEGTGATEAFF
>TRBV6-6|.|TRBJ2-7|TRBD2
TGTGCCACCGTACTAGCGACAAACTACGAGCAGTACTTC
CATVLATNYEQYF
>TRBV6-5|.|TRBJ2-1|.
TGTGCCAGCAGGTCCACTAGAAATGAGCAGTTCTTC
CASRSTRNEQFF
>TRBV2|.|TRBJ2-3|TRBD2
TGTGCCAGCACAGCGGGGGGAGCAGATACGCAGTATTTT
CASTAGGADTQYF
>TRBV6-5|.|TRBJ2-7|.
TGTGCCAGCAGCCGACTCCCGGACAGCTCCTACGAGCAGTACTTC
CASSRLPDSSYEQYF
>TRBV6-6|.|TRBJ1-2|TRBD1
TGTGCCAGCAGTGGAGGGACAGGGGGCTTCGACTATGGCTACACCTTC
CASSGGTGGFDYGYTF
>TRBV5-1|.|TRBJ2-5|TRBD2
TGCGCCAGCAGCCCAGGGACTAGCGGGGGGGCCGGGGAGACCCAGTACTTC
CASSPGTSGGAGETQYF
>TRBV7-2|.|TRBJ1-2|.
TGTGCCAGCAGCCTCTCCCCGCGCCAATACTACACCTTC
CASSLSPRQYYTF
>TRBV27|.|TRBJ2-1|TRBD2
TGTGCCAGCAGTTCATGGACTAGCGGGAGCCTGAATGAGCAGTTCTTC
CASSSWTSGSLNEQFF
>TRBV6-5|.|TRBJ1-6|.
TGTGCCAGCAGTTACTCAAGGACAGCTTTGGGCTCACCCCTCCACTTT
CASSYSRTALGSPLHF
>TRBV5-1|.|TRBJ1-1|.
TGCGCCAGCAGCTACTCCTACTTGAACACTGAAGCTTTCTTT
CASSYSYLNTEAFF
>TRBV30|.|TRBJ1-4|.
TGTGCCTGGAGTGGTCAGGGCGGCGAAAAACTGTTTTTT
CAWSGQGGEKLFF
>TRBV7-2|.|TRBJ2-3|TRBD2
TGTGCCAGCAGCCCCAGCGGGGGGTCTCAGTATTTT
CASSPSGGSQYF
>TRBV7-9|once|TRBJ2-7|.
TGTGCCAGCAACAACCCCGAAGCCTACGAGCAGTACTTC
CASNNPEAYEQYF
>TRBV5-1|.|TRBJ1-1|.
TGCGCCAGCAGCAGAGGACAGCTAAACACTGAAGCTTTCTTT
CASSRGQLNTEAFF
>TRBV5-4|.|TRBJ1-2|.
TGTGCCAGCAGCTTGGCCACTCAGGGTCGCTTTGGCTACACCTTC
CASSLATQGRFGYTF
>TRBV30|few|TRBJ2-1|.
TGTGCCTGGAGTAGGCTGACACCCCACGGGGGTGAGCAGTTCTTC
CAWSRLTPHGGEQFF
>TRBV6-6|.|TRBJ2-5|.
TGTGCCAGCAGCCCCAGATTGGGGGGCCAAGAGACCCAGTACTTC
CASSPRLGGQETQYF
>TRBV6-4|.|TRBJ2-3|TRBD2
TGTGCCAGCAGTGACGGGACTAGAACAGATACGCAGTATTTT
CASSDGTRTDTQYF
>TRBV18|.|TRBJ2-1|TRBD1
TGTGCCAGCTCACCTTCAGGGGGAAGGGAGCAGTTCTTC
CASSPSGGREQFF
>TRBV5-1|.|TRBJ2-1|TRBD2
TGCGCCAGCAGCTTGGCCGGTAGCGGGGGGCTCAATGAGCAGTTCTTC
CASSLAGSGGLNEQFF
>TRBV4-1|.|TRBJ1-5|TRBD1
TGCGCCAGCAGCCAAGTTGGGACAGGGTATGATCAGCCCCAGCATTTT
CASSQVGTGYDQPQHF
>TRBV28|.|TRBJ1-2|TRBD1
TGTGCCAGCAGAGACAGGGAGGACTACACCTTC
CASRDREDYTF
>TRBV14|.|TRBJ2-7|TRBD2
TGTGCCAGCAGCCCTACTAGCGCCAGCTCCTACGAGCAGTACTTC
CASSPTSASSYEQYF
>TRBV6-1|many|TRBJ1-6|TRBD1
TGTGCCAGCAGGGGAACAGGGGGACTAATTCCACCCCTCCACTTT
CASRGTGGLIPPLHF
>TRBV6-1|.|TRBJ1-4|.
TGTGCCAGCAGTGAAATGTCGGAGAGGGCTAATGAAAAACTGTTTTTT
CASSEMSERANEKLFF
>TRBV2|.|TRBJ2-5|.
TGTGCCAGCAGTGAATCAGGGAATGGAGAGACCCAGTACTTC
CASSESGNGETQYF
>TRBV19|.|TRBJ2-3|TRBD2
TGTGCCAGTAGCCTTGGGGGGGGAACAGATACGCAGTATTTT
CASSLGGGTDTQYF
>TRBV6-1|.|TRBJ1-1|.
TGTGCCAGCAGTGATATCCTGAGGACACTGAACACTGAAGCTTTCTTT
CASSDILRTLNTEAFF
>TRBV4-1|.|TRBJ2-7|TRBD2
TGCGCCAGCAGCCAAGACGTCCTCACTAGCGTATACTCCTACGAGCAGTACTTC
CASSQDVLTSVYSYEQYF
>TRBV6-6|.|TRBJ2-5|.
TGTGCCAGCAGTTACGCGTACCAAGAGACCCAGTACTTC
CASSYAYQETQYF
>TRBV2|.|TRBJ1-2|.
TGTGCCAGCAGTGAAGGTGAGAGGGTGAACTATGGCTACACCTTC
CASSEGERVNYGYTF
>TRBV5-6|once|TRBJ1-6|.
TGTGCCAGCAGCCTGAACCCAACAGAGAATTCACCCCTCCACTTT
CASSLNPTENSPLHF
>TRBV11-2|.|TRBJ2-5|.
TGTGCCAGCAGCTCCGCCGGTCAGCCGGGAGAGACCCAGTACTTC
CASSSAGQPGETQYF
>TRBV5-1|.|TRBJ2-2|.
TGCGCCAGCAGCTTGGGGAGCATGTCGAACACCGGGGAGCTGTTTTTT
CASSLGSMSNTGELFF
>TRBV29-1|.|TRBJ2-1|.
TGCAGCGCCACCCAGCCGGGAGAGGATGAGCAGTTCTTC
CSATQPGEDEQFF
>TRBV6-5|.|TRBJ2-7|TRBD1
TGTGCCAGCAGCCGGGACAGGGGGTTTAACGAGCAGTACTTC
CASSRDRGFNEQYF
>TRBV2|once|TRBJ1-1|.
TGTGCCAGCAGCTATCAGGGTCAGGACACTGAAGCTTTCTTT
CASSYQGQDTEAFF
>TRBV10-3|.|TRBJ2-7|TRBD1
TGTGCCATCAGTGGGGACAGGGGGAGGGGCGAGCAGTACTTC
CAISGDRGRGEQYF
>TRBV15|.|TRBJ2-6|.
TGTGCCACCAGCCCCGAGAGGTTCGGGGCCAACGTCCTGACTTTC
CATSPERFGANVLTF